Sequencing of this TCR beta chain was carried out in a study of T cell responses to AZD1222 COVID-19 vaccine. V dropped 4 bases and J dropped 9 bases, with 12 bases sitting between them. This CDR3 comprises 13 residues. Germline assignment: CDR1 SGHVS and CDR2 FQNEAQ. Data came from immunoSEQ multiplex PCR; TCRdb stores just in-frame clones and leaves some out. The sample consists of some 130,000 clones, about 90% of them appearing once. The receptor was isolated from an adult in good health. The sample was peripheral blood, taken on day 0 of AZD1222 vaccination. The chain uses TRBV7-8 and TRBJ2-2; D call uncertain. Written as DNA, the CDR3 is TGTGCCAGCAGCTCCGTTTCTTTTCGGGAGCTGTTTTTT. This encodes CASSSVSFRELFF.